The 21 T cell receptor beta chains below come from one sample, sequenced in a study of T cells in Graves' hyperthyroidism and ophthalmopathy. Template material for amplifying TCR beta CDR3 regions consisted of RNA transcripts. An initial round of RT-PCR targeting the TCR CDR3 relied on the HTBI primer set. TCRdb passed the multiplex PCR reads through MiXCR, listing each CDR3 protein once. The sample includes hundreds of thousands of distinct CDR3 sequences, 18% of them seen just once. Sequencing was done on a sample of blood. Receptor source: a woman in her fifties or sixties with Graves' hyperthyroidism that later progressed to Graves' ophthalmopathy.

CDR3 residues: CASSPLGGVSGELFF. The CDR3 nucleotides read TGTGCCAGCAGCCCCCTCGGAGGGGTCAGCGGGGAGCTGTTTTTT. The chain joins TRBV7-9 to TRBJ2-2; perhaps TRBD2 as D (6 bases). V lost 5 bases, J lost 7 bases, and 17 bases lay in between. The CDR3 covers 15 residues. CDR1 is SEHNR, CDR2 FQNEAQ, per germline (reference sequence).

The rearrangement joins TRBV27 to TRBJ2-3; weak D call: TRBD2 (7 bases). The V gene lost 1 base and the J gene lost 0 bases, with 11 bases spanning the gap. Germline V gene lookup returns CDR1 MNHEY and CDR2 SMNVEV (reference sequence). This CDR3 is 16 amino acids long. CDR3: CASSLWGGRSTDTQYF. The CDR3 DNA reads as TGTGCCAGCAGTTTATGGGGGGGCCGAAGCACAGATACGCAGTATTTT.

This clonotype was counted ten times or more. This chain joins TRBV7-3 and TRBJ2-1; unclear D gene. This CDR3 has 14 residues. Trimming pared 1 base from V and 9 bases from J, leaving 13 bases between. Germline V gene sequence: CDR1 SGHTA, CDR2 FQGTGA. The DNA for the CDR3 is TGTGCCAGCAGCTTAAGTTTTGGAGCAGGTGAGCAGTTCTTC. Translation gives CASSLSFGAGEQFF.

Note on this clonotype: With a much larger clone just one base away, this may be a read error. V gene TRBV20-1 combines with J gene TRBJ1-5; D may be TRBD1 (6 bases). Trimming pared 7 bases from V and 1 base from J, leaving 17 bases between. CDR3 length: 15 residues. Looked up from germline, CDR1 is DFQATT and CDR2 is SNEGSKA (reference sequence). CDR3 in DNA: TGCAGTGTCGTCGACAGGACCGGGAGCAATCAGCCCCAGCATTTT. It yields the protein CSVVDRTGSNQPQHF.

The chain is built from TRBV12-3 or TRBV12-4 and TRBJ1-6, with unresolved D. The CDR3 has 14 residues. The ends were cut back, 6 bases at V and 10 bases at J, with 16 bases in the middle. The CDR3 region is CASSDGAFRSPLHF. The CDR3 nucleotides read TGTGCCAGCAGCGACGGAGCCTTCCGGTCACCCCTCCACTTT.

This clonotype was seen ten or more times. In DNA form, the CDR3 reads TGTGCCAGCAGCCCCATACAGGGGGCGAGGTATGGCTACACCTTC. Protein: CASSPIQGARYGYTF. This chain joins TRBV11-2 and TRBJ1-2; 9 nucleotides align to TRBD1. V was clipped by 5 bases and J by 5 bases; unmatched bases: 9. The CDR3 sequence is 15 residues long. In germline, CDR1 is SGHAT, CDR2 FQNNGV.

This clonotype was seen more than once but under ten times. V and J are TRBV6-4 and TRBJ1-2, with a weak D call TRBD1 (5 bases). The germline gives CDR1 MRHNA, CDR2 SNTAGT. The CDR3 runs to 15 residues. The germline V and J ends were trimmed by 6 bases and 0 bases, with 14 bases remaining between them. In DNA, the CDR3 is TGTGCCAGCAGGGATACAATGGGGGCTAACTATGGCTACACCTTC. Translation gives CASRDTMGANYGYTF.

This clonotype occurred many times. V is TRBV12-3 or TRBV12-4 and J is TRBJ2-5, with TRBD2 matching 11 bases. The junction had 8 bases not matched to a gene; V was cut back by 7 bases and J by 1 base. This CDR3 comprises 16 residues. CDR3 protein: CASTETSGEPQETQYF. The CDR3, as DNA: TGTGCCAGCACCGAGACTAGCGGGGAACCCCAAGAGACCCAGTACTTC.

This clonotype was found a few times. The V gene is TRBV6-1, the J gene TRBJ2-3, with D possibly called TRBD1 or TRBD2 (5 bases each). V was clipped by 4 bases and J by 2 bases, with 19 bases between them. CDR3 size: 17 residues. Germline CDR1 and CDR2: MNHNS and SASEGT. The DNA for the CDR3 is TGTGCCAGCAGTGCCAACTTGGGACGGCCCGTCACAGATACGCAGTATTTT. The encoded protein is CASSANLGRPVTDTQYF.

This clonotype was observed a few times. The V gene is TRBV7-9, the J gene TRBJ1-1; unclear D gene. The CDR3 is 13 residues long. The ends were cut back, 3 bases at V and 8 bases at J, with 13 bases in the middle. Germline V CDR1 and CDR2: SEHNR, FQNEAQ (reference sequence). The CDR3 sequence is CASSFETATEAFF. The CDR3 DNA follows: TGTGCCAGCAGCTTTGAGACCGCTACCGAAGCTTTCTTT.

A note on this clonotype: One end of the junction varies from germline; a read error may be responsible. The chain links TRBV29-1 to TRBJ2-7; either TRBD1 or TRBD2 may fit D (5 bases each). This CDR3 comprises 12 residues. CDR1 and CDR2 from the germline V gene are SQVTM and ANQGSEA. The CDR3: CSVEVRGAEQCF. The DNA for the CDR3 is TGCAGCGTCGAGGTGAGGGGTGCCGAGCAGTGCTTC.

This clonotype was counted many times. V gene TRBV3-1 combines with J gene TRBJ2-1; the match to TRBD2 covers 14 bases. Germline CDR1 reads LGHDT; CDR2 reads YNNKEL (reference sequence). This CDR3 is 15 amino acids long. Trimming cost V 4 bases and J 8 bases; bases outside gene matches: 4. The CDR3 DNA follows: TGTGCCAGCAGCCCAGGGACTAGCGGGGGACATGAGCAGTTCTTC. Its protein product is CASSPGTSGGHEQFF.

The table lists this clonotype with many counts. This rearrangement joins TRBV20-1 to TRBJ2-2; no clear D. CDR1 is DFQATT, CDR2 SNEGSKA, per germline (reference sequence). V dropped 0 bases and J dropped 6 bases, with 11 bases sitting between them. The CDR3 is made up of 14 amino acids. The CDR3 sequence: CSARDLLVSGELFF. The DNA for the CDR3 is TGCAGTGCTAGAGATCTACTCGTTTCCGGGGAGCTGTTTTTT.

This clonotype was seen only a few times. This sequence joins TRBV19 and TRBJ1-1; D uncertain. Trimming cost V 3 bases and J 4 bases, with 9 bases left between them. Germline CDR1 and CDR2: LNHDA and SQIVND (reference sequence). The CDR3 is 13 residues long. The CDR3 region is CASSIGEITEAFF. CDR3 sequence (DNA): TGTGCCAGTAGTATTGGGGAAATCACTGAAGCTTTCTTT.

The table lists this clonotype with many counts. The rearrangement uses TRBV6-5 and TRBJ2-7; 7 nucleotides line up with TRBD1. The CDR3 runs to 15 residues. V shed 1 base, J shed 7 bases, and the junction held 10 bases outside the gene matches. CDR1 is MNHEY, CDR2 SVGAGI, per germline. The CDR3 is CASSYLGRGTREQYF. As DNA, the CDR3 is TGTGCCAGCAGTTACTTGGGCAGGGGGACGCGAGAGCAGTACTTC.

This clonotype has just a few counts. CDR3 nucleotides: TGCGCCAGCAGCTCTGCGGGGGCAATCAATGAGCAGTTCTTC. Translating it yields CASSSAGAINEQFF. The chain is built from TRBV5-1 and TRBJ2-1; a weak D match, TRBD2 (7 bases). The CDR3 totals 14 residues. The germline V and J ends were trimmed by 3 bases and 6 bases, with 13 bases remaining between them. The germline CDR1 and CDR2 sequences are SGHRS and YFSETQ.

The sample holds many counts of this clonotype. This chain connects TRBV7-9 to TRBJ2-1, with 8 positions matching TRBD1. V gave up 3 bases and J gave up 7 bases; unmatched junction bases: 8. CDR1 and CDR2 from the germline V gene are SEHNR and FQNEAQ (reference sequence). The CDR3 has 15 residues. The CDR3 nucleotides read TGTGCCAGCAGCTTTACGCAGGGGGCGATGAATGAGCAGTTCTTC. Its translation is CASSFTQGAMNEQFF.

This clonotype was seen many times. The J gene is TRBJ2-5, the V gene TRBV3-1; D is possibly TRBD1 (5 bases). Germline V lookup: CDR1 LGHDT, CDR2 YNNKEL (reference sequence). V was pared by 4 bases and J by 1 base, with 16 bases between. The length of the CDR3 is 16 residues. The CDR3 here is CASSPTGEGTQETQYF. CDR3 in DNA: TGTGCCAGCAGCCCCACAGGAGAAGGAACCCAAGAGACCCAGTACTTC.

The chain uses TRBV20-1 and TRBJ2-1; TRBD1 aligns across 9 bases. CDR3 length equals 15 residues. V shed 1 base and J 2 bases; nucleotides not matched to a gene: 3. Germline V gene lookup returns CDR1 DFQATT and CDR2 SNEGSKA (reference sequence). In nucleotides, the CDR3 is TGCAGTGCTAGAGCGAGACAGGGGGCCTACAATGAGCAGTTCTTC. As protein: CSARARQGAYNEQFF.

This clonotype was observed many times. The J gene is TRBJ1-4, the V gene TRBV7-8, with D uncertain. Germline assignment: CDR1 SGHVS and CDR2 FQNEAQ. Trimming left V 2 bases short and J 0 bases short, with 10 bases between. The CDR3 runs 16 residues. The CDR3 DNA is TGTGCCAGCAGCTTACGGCAAGGCGCAACTAATGAAAAACTGTTTTTT. Translation: CASSLRQGATNEKLFF.

This clonotype showed up many times. The chain joins TRBV20-1 to TRBJ1-1; D gene ambiguous. The CDR3 covers 15 residues. From germline, CDR1 is DFQATT and CDR2 SNEGSKA (reference sequence). The V and J ends lost 0 bases and 1 base respectively, with 12 bases between them. CDR3 loop: CSARDGLPGNTEAFF. CDR3 DNA: TGCAGTGCTAGAGATGGCCTCCCAGGGAACACTGAAGCTTTCTTT.